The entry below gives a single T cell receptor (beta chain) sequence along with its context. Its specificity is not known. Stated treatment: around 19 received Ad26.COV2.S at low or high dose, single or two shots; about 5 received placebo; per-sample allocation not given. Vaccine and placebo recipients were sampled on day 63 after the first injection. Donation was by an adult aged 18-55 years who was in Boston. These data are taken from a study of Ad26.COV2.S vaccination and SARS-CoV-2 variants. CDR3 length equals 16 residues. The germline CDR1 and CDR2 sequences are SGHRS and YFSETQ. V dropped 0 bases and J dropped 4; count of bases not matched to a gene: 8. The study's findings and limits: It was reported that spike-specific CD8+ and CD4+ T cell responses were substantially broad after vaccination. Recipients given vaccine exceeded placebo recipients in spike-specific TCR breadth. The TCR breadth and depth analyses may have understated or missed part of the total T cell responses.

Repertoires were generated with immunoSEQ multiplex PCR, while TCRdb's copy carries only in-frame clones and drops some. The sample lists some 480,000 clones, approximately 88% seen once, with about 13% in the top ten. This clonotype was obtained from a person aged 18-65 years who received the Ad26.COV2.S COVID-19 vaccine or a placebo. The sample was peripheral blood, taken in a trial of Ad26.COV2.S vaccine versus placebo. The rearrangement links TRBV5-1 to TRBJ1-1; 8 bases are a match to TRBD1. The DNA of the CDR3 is TGCGCCAGCAGCTTGGTCCAGGGGGCCCGGGTCACTGAAGCTTTCTTT. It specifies CASSLVQGARVTEAFF.